Shown below are 30 T cell receptor beta chains from a single sample sequenced in a study of blood T cell repertoires in COVID-19. Assay: immunoSEQ multiplex PCR; the TCRdb copy retains only in-frame clones and omits some. The table lists roughly 190,000 clones, about 80% of them singletons, with more than 4% in the top ten. Sequencing used PBMCs or T cells enriched from blood (not recorded which). Every receptor here comes from a woman aged 55-70 years with acute COVID-19.

This clone turned up a few times. The rearrangement joins TRBV4-3 to TRBJ1-6; the D gene is possibly TRBD1 (5 bases). The CDR3 spans 15 residues. V lost 4 bases to trimming and J lost 5 bases, with 12 bases between them. CDR1 and CDR2 from the germline V gene are LGHNA and YSLEER. CDR3 sequence: CASSLNAQDNSPLHF. Written as DNA, the CDR3 is TGCGCCAGCAGCCTAAATGCACAGGATAATTCACCCCTCCACTTT.

The chain couples TRBV10-3 to TRBJ2-1; 7 positions match TRBD2. The CDR3 is 13 amino acids. Per germline, CDR1 ENHRY and CDR2 SYGVKD. J gave up 3 bases and V 8 bases, and 4 bases lay outside the gene matches. In DNA form, the CDR3 reads TGTGCCATCGGGCGGGAGAGCTACAATGAGCAGTTCTTC. This encodes CAIGRESYNEQFF.

J is TRBJ1-3 and V is TRBV6-5; maybe TRBD1 (6 bases). The CDR3 covers 13 residues. V lost 10 bases to trimming and J lost 5 bases, with 15 bases between them. The germline V gene has CDR1 MNHEY and CDR2 SVGAGI. The DNA of the CDR3 is TGTGCCACCTCACCGGACAGCAGAAACACCATATATTTT. Protein sequence: CATSPDSRNTIYF.

V usage is TRBV10-1 and J usage is TRBJ1-1; 9 bases are shared with TRBD1. CDR1 and CDR2 (germline): WNHNN, SYGVQD (reference sequence). J was trimmed by 4 bases and V by 6 bases; bases with no gene match: 3. The CDR3 spans 13 residues. CDR3 DNA: TGCGCCAGCAGGGGACAGGGCTCCACTGAAGCTTTCTTT. Translated, it gives CASRGQGSTEAFF.

The chain combines TRBV19 with TRBJ1-6; 9 bases map to TRBD1. The germline CDR1 and CDR2 sequences are LNHDA and SQIVND (reference sequence). Losses at the gene ends were 6 bases for V and 14 bases for J; bases not matched to a gene: 11. The CDR3 has 14 amino acids. The chain's CDR3 is CASRRQGDPFALHF. The CDR3 bases are TGTGCCAGTAGGAGACAGGGGGACCCCTTCGCCCTCCACTTT.

The chain has TRBV4-2 and TRBJ2-7; weak D call: TRBD1 (6 bases). Looked up from germline, CDR1 is LGHNA and CDR2 is YNFKEQ. Trimming cost V 2 bases and J 2 bases, with 13 bases left between them. This CDR3 spans 15 amino acids. The CDR3 DNA reads TGTGCCAGCAGCCAATTCCCCGGACAGACCTACGAGCAGTACTTC. Amino acids: CASSQFPGQTYEQYF.

This chain links TRBV10-3 with TRBJ2-3, with 8 bases fitting TRBD1. The CDR3 is made up of 14 amino acids. The ends lost 5 bases at V and 2 bases at J; junction bases unmatched: 3. Germline CDR1 ENHRY, CDR2 SYGVKD. CDR3 in amino acids: CAISTGGSTDTQYF. DNA for the CDR3: TGTGCCATCAGTACAGGGGGGTCCACAGATACGCAGTATTTT.

This clone was seen more than once but under ten times. This sample includes further DNA sequences coding for the same CDR3. CDR3 region: CASSRGDSYEQYV. CDR3 in DNA: TGTGCCAGCAGCCGGGGAGATAGTTACGAGCAGTACGTC. The V and J genes are TRBV7-2 and TRBJ2-7; D might be TRBD2 (5 bases). Germline values: CDR1 SGHTA, CDR2 FQGNSA. Trimming removed 5 bases at V and 4 bases at J, with 12 bases between. CDR3 length: 13 residues.

The chain employs TRBV10-1 and TRBJ2-1, with 8 nucleotides matching TRBD1. V lost 6 bases, J lost 5 bases, and 6 bases stayed unmatched. The CDR3 sequence is 14 residues long. The germline gives CDR1 WNHNN, CDR2 SYGVQD (reference sequence). CDR3 sequence reads: CASSRTGRDNEQFF. CDR3 DNA sequence: TGCGCCAGCAGCCGGACAGGGCGGGACAATGAGCAGTTCTTC.

To note about this clone: The junction departs from germline at one end; a sequencing error may be responsible. The chain employs TRBV12-3 or TRBV12-4 and TRBJ2-1; D unclear. This CDR3 has 12 residues. The CDR3 here is CASSFAATEKLF. In DNA, the CDR3 is TGTGCCAGCAGTTTCGCCGCGACTGAGAAGCTCTTC.

The chain combines TRBV27 with TRBJ1-4; TRBD1 might be the D (6 bases). Germline V gene lookup returns CDR1 MNHEY and CDR2 SMNVEV (reference sequence). This CDR3 comprises 16 residues. Trimming removed 0 bases at V and 0 bases at J, with 8 bases between. The CDR3 here is CASSLSGAATNEKLFF. CDR3 DNA sequence: TGTGCCAGCAGTTTATCGGGGGCTGCAACTAATGAAAAACTGTTTTTT.

A note on this clone: The same CDR3 can be traced to other DNA sequences in this sample. The chain uses TRBV18 and TRBJ1-2; D ambiguous. The V and J ends lost 1 base and 3 bases respectively, with 6 bases between them. This CDR3 region has 13 residues. Germline V gene data show CDR1 as KGHSH and CDR2 as LQKENI. The CDR3 DNA sequence: TGTGCCAGCTCACCACGTCAGGACTATGGCTACACCTTC. Protein product: CASSPRQDYGYTF. The entire variable domain, with the rest obtained from reference TRBV18 and TRBJ1-2, is as follows: NAGVMQNPRHLVRRRGQEARLRCSPMKGHSHVYWYRQLPEEGLKFMVYLQKENIIDESGMPKERFSAEFPKEGPSILRIQQVVRGDSAAYFCASSPRQDYGYTFGSGTRLTVV.

This clone has just one count. The V call is TRBV24-1, the J call TRBJ1-1; TRBD1 matches at 8 bases. There are 15 residues in the CDR3. J lost 5 bases, V lost 2 bases, and 6 bases had no gene match. Germline assignment: CDR1 KGHDR and CDR2 SFDVKD. DNA of the CDR3: TGTGCCACCAGTGATTCCACGACAGGGGATACTGAAGCTTTCTTT. Amino acid sequence: CATSDSTTGDTEAFF.

The V and J genes are TRBV5-1 and TRBJ1-3; a weak D match, TRBD1 (6 bases). The germline V and J ends were trimmed by 4 bases and 8 bases, with 16 bases remaining between them. The CDR3 spans 14 residues. In germline, CDR1 is SGHRS, CDR2 YFSETQ. This CDR3 is CASSPPDSRYTIYF. As DNA, the CDR3 is TGCGCCAGCAGCCCGCCGGACAGCCGCTACACCATATATTTT.

J is TRBJ1-2 and V is TRBV28, with D possibly being TRBD1 (6 bases). Germline CDR1 MDHEN, CDR2 SYDVKM. Trimming left V 8 bases short and J 2 bases short, with 6 bases between. The length of the CDR3 is 11 residues. The CDR3 sequence is CASGQNYGYTF. CDR3 nucleotides: TGTGCCAGCGGACAGAACTATGGCTACACCTTC.

V is TRBV2 and J is TRBJ1-5; perhaps TRBD1 as D (6 bases). The CDR3 is made up of 15 amino acids. Germline V gene data show CDR1 as SNHLY and CDR2 as FYNNEI. The V and J ends lost 5 bases and 5 bases respectively, with 16 bases between them. The CDR3 loop reads CASSTGSALYQPQHF. CDR3 nucleotide sequence: TGTGCCAGCAGTACAGGGTCGGCCCTTTATCAGCCCCAGCATTTT.

This clone was seen ten or more times. The chain couples TRBV11-3 to TRBJ2-1; no clear D gene. Trimming cost V 0 bases and J 0 bases, with 6 bases left between them. The CDR3 totals 15 residues. Germline-derived CDR1 and CDR2 are SGHNT and YENEEA. Here the CDR3 DNA reads TGTGCCAGCAGCTTAGAGGCCAGCTCCTACAATGAGCAGTTCTTC. It yields the protein CASSLEASSYNEQFF.

The chain links TRBV3-1 (or the pseudogene TRBV3-2) to TRBJ1-3; 7 bases are shared with TRBD1. The V gene's germline CDR1 is LGHDT and CDR2 YNNKEL (reference sequence). CDR3 length: 15 residues. The junction had 8 bases not matched to a gene; V was cut back by 5 bases and J by 4 bases. CDR3 sequence: CASSSPLTGGNTIYF. Here the CDR3 DNA reads TGTGCCAGCAGCTCTCCGCTGACAGGGGGAAACACCATATATTTT.

The J gene is TRBJ2-3, the V gene TRBV5-5; weak D call: TRBD2 (6 bases). The V end was cut by 4 bases, the J end by 2 bases, with 14 bases between. The germline gives CDR1 SGHKS, CDR2 YYEKEE (reference sequence). The CDR3 totals 15 residues. CDR3 coding DNA: TGTGCCAGCAGCGGGGACTTCCTTACCACAGATACGCAGTATTTT. Translating it yields CASSGDFLTTDTQYF.

This rearrangement joins TRBV7-2 to TRBJ2-2, with a possible D match to TRBD1 (5 bases). This CDR3 contains 15 residues. Germline assignment: CDR1 SGHTA and CDR2 FQGNSA. Between the trimmed V and J ends, which lost 2 bases and 1 base, there was a span of 8 bases. The CDR3 loop is CASSLRQGNTGELFF. The CDR3 coding sequence is TGTGCCAGCAGCTTAAGGCAGGGGAACACCGGGGAGCTGTTTTTT.

This chain links TRBV18 with TRBJ1-3; no reliable D call. The V end was cut by 4 bases, the J end by 1 base, with 8 bases between. The germline CDR1 and CDR2 sequences are KGHSH and LQKENI. This CDR3 spans 14 amino acids. CDR3 sequence (DNA): TGTGCCAGCTCACTCGAGGGTTCTGGAAACACCATATATTTT. This gives the protein CASSLEGSGNTIYF.

The chain employs TRBV18 and TRBJ1-4; no clear D gene. The CDR3 is 16 amino acids. V was shortened by 3 bases and J by 0 bases, with 11 bases between the two germline ends. The germline gives CDR1 KGHSH, CDR2 LQKENI. Written as DNA, the CDR3 is TGTGCCAGCTCACCCTCTCGACTGTCAACTAATGAAAAACTGTTTTTT. Translation gives CASSPSRLSTNEKLFF. The whole variable domain, filled in from reference TRBV18 and TRBJ1-4, reads NAGVMQNPRHLVRRRGQEARLRCSPMKGHSHVYWYRQLPEEGLKFMVYLQKENIIDESGMPKERFSAEFPKEGPSILRIQQVVRGDSAAYFCASSPSRLSTNEKLFFGSGTQLSVL.

The chain links TRBV10-3 to TRBJ1-2; possibly TRBD1 for D (6 bases). This CDR3 spans 13 amino acids. Germline lookup yields CDR1 ENHRY and CDR2 SYGVKD. The germline V and J ends were trimmed by 2 bases and 2 bases, with 6 bases remaining between them. CDR3 nucleotides: TGTGCCATCAGTGAGGACAGGAACTATGGCTACACCTTC. Translation gives CAISEDRNYGYTF.

The chain joins TRBV13 to TRBJ1-3; the D is unclear. The CDR3 has 15 residues. The V gene lost 3 bases and the J gene lost 0 bases, with 9 bases spanning the gap. Germline CDR1 reads PRHDT; CDR2 reads FYEKMQ (reference sequence). CDR3 in DNA: TGTGCCAGCAGCTTGTCGGTAATCTCTGGAAACACCATATATTTT. Its translation is CASSLSVISGNTIYF.

The chain combines TRBV10-3 with TRBJ1-1; D is uncertain. Germline assignment: CDR1 ENHRY and CDR2 SYGVKD. The CDR3 runs 13 residues. The V gene lost 0 bases and the J gene lost 8 bases, with 10 bases spanning the gap. DNA for the CDR3: TGTGCCATCAGTGAGTCGACGGGGATCGAAGCTTTCTTT. Residues: CAISESTGIEAFF.

The rearrangement joins TRBV7-9 to TRBJ2-7; TRBD2 matches 9 bases. Losses at the gene ends were 1 base for V and 2 bases for J; bases not matched to a gene: 3. Germline lookup yields CDR1 SEHNR and CDR2 FQNEAQ (reference sequence). The length of the CDR3 is 15 residues. DNA of the CDR3: TGTGCCAGCAGCTTAGGGCTAGCGGGACCCTACGAGCAGTACTTC. It specifies CASSLGLAGPYEQYF.

The genes are TRBV19 and TRBJ2-7, with D maybe TRBD1 (6 bases). V was trimmed by 3 bases and J by 2 bases, leaving 11 bases between them. Germline values: CDR1 LNHDA, CDR2 SQIVND (reference sequence). The CDR3 loop spans 14 amino acids. CDR3 nucleotide sequence: TGTGCCAGTAGTATCGCTTCAGGGGCCTACGAGCAGTACTTC. This sequence encodes CASSIASGAYEQYF.

The chain has TRBV7-2 and TRBJ1-3; maybe TRBD1 (5 bases). This CDR3 is built from 15 residues. Trimming removed 5 bases from V and 0 bases from J, with 11 bases in between. Germline CDR1 reads SGHTA; CDR2 reads FQGNSA. In DNA, the CDR3 is TGTGCCAGCAGCCTTCAGACAGTCTCTGGAAACACCATATATTTT. Amino acids: CASSLQTVSGNTIYF.

This chain links TRBV6-1 with TRBJ1-5; D gene uncertain. The V gene lost 3 bases and the J gene lost 5 bases, with 5 bases spanning the gap. The V gene's germline CDR1 is MNHNS and CDR2 SASEGT. The CDR3 sequence is 12 residues long. The CDR3 loop is CASSDPYQPQHF. In DNA, the CDR3 is TGTGCCAGCAGTGACCCCTATCAGCCCCAGCATTTT.

This clone was observed many times. This chain uses TRBV5-4 with TRBJ1-1, with D unclear. V lost 0 bases and J lost 0, with 9 bases in between. The CDR3 loop spans 15 amino acids. CDR1 and CDR2 (germline): SGHNT, YYREEE (reference sequence). CDR3 sequence reads: CASSLGSSMNTEAFF. CDR3 nucleotide sequence: TGTGCCAGCAGCTTGGGGTCAAGCATGAACACTGAAGCTTTCTTT.